This T cell receptor (beta chain) comes out of a study of shared clonotypes between healthy human individuals. The germline V gene has CDR1 MGHDK and CDR2 SYGVNS. This CDR3 contains 14 residues. V shed 4 bases, J shed 1 base, and the junction held 2 bases outside the gene matches. Assay: immunoSEQ multiplex PCR; the TCRdb copy retains only in-frame clones and omits some. The sample carries around 1.4 million clones, 97% to 99% recorded once. The source of this sequence is a man in his thirties or forties in good health. The V and J genes are TRBV25-1 and TRBJ2-7; the match to TRBD1 covers 9 bases. The specimen was naive CD4+ T cells sorted from blood. The subset is: CD45RA+ positively selected. CDR3: CASSADRGSYEQYF. CDR3 in DNA: TGTGCCAGCAGTGCGGACAGGGGATCCTACGAGCAGTACTTC.